Below, 27 T cell receptor beta chains from the same sample are listed, as sequenced in a study of T-cell reconstitution after alpha-beta-depleted transplantation in children. It was with unique molecular identifiers that the TCRbeta library was prepared. TCRdb independently ran MiXCR on the PCR reads; one entry per CDR3 protein. In the table there are approximately 1,000,000 distinct CDR3 sequences, roughly 29% of which are singletons. Specimen: PBMCs, mostly from graft donor cells, collected 360 days after TCRalphabeta/CD19-depleted stem cell transplant. The receptors come from a boy under two years old who had a stem cell transplant for SCID, so the T cells may come from the graft donor.

The chain couples TRBV9 to TRBJ2-3, with 9 bases fitting TRBD2. Trimming took 0 bases from V and 4 from J; bases not matched to a gene: 12. The length of the CDR3 is 18 residues. The germline CDR1 and CDR2 sequences are SGDLS and YYNGEE. CDR3 nucleotide sequence: TGTGCCAGCAGCGTAGATGGTTGGCGGGGGGGCCTGGCAGATACGCAGTATTTT. Translation: CASSVDGWRGGLADTQYF.

The J gene is TRBJ1-3, the V gene TRBV6-1; TRBD1 matches 9 bases. The trim removed 6 bases at V and 8 bases at J, leaving 8 bases unmatched. There are 14 residues in the CDR3. CDR1 is MNHNS and CDR2 is SASEGT in the germline V gene. The CDR3 region has the DNA TGTGCCAGCAGCCGACCGGGACAGGGTTACACCATATATTTT. It is translated as CASSRPGQGYTIYF.

The chain links TRBV6-1 to TRBJ1-2, with 7 bases matching TRBD1. CDR1 and CDR2 from the germline V gene are MNHNS and SASEGT. The V gene end was trimmed by 7 bases and the J gene end by 4 bases; junction bases not matched to a gene: 21. There are 18 residues in the CDR3. The CDR3 nucleotides read TGTGCCAGCACCGTGACAGGGCCCACGTCGTCTACGGTCTATGGCTACACCTTC. This gives the protein CASTVTGPTSSTVYGYTF.

This clonotype was counted between two and nine times. The chain carries TRBV5-1 and TRBJ2-3; possible D gene TRBD1, 6 bases. Per the germline V gene, CDR1 is SGHRS and CDR2 is YFSETQ. Trimming removed 4 bases at V and 0 bases at J, with 15 bases between. There are 16 residues in the CDR3. DNA of the CDR3: TGCGCCAGCAGCCCTGGCTGGGGGCATAGCACAGATACGCAGTATTTT. It yields the protein CASSPGWGHSTDTQYF.

This clonotype was seen a handful of times. The J gene is TRBJ2-1, the V gene TRBV11-2, with D tentatively TRBD1 or TRBD2 (5 bases each). The CDR3 loop spans 17 amino acids. Germline values: CDR1 SGHAT, CDR2 FQNNGV. Trimming took off 5 bases at V and 0 bases at J, with 17 bases between the two ends. CDR3 DNA sequence: TGTGCCAGCAGCGAACGGGGCGGGTGGAGCTCCTACAATGAGCAGTTCTTC. Translated, it gives CASSERGGWSSYNEQFF.

There are a few counts of this clonotype. The chain uses TRBV4-1 and TRBJ2-1; 14 positions match TRBD2. This CDR3 contains 16 residues. Germline values: CDR1 MGHRA, CDR2 YSYEKL. V lost 1 base and J lost 7; bases outside the gene matches: 3. The DNA for the CDR3 is TGCGCCAGCAGCCAAGGGGGGACTAGCGGGGGAAATGAGCAGTTCTTC. It codes for CASSQGGTSGGNEQFF.

The V call is TRBV20-1, the J call TRBJ2-4; either TRBD1 or TRBD2 may fit D (5 bases each). V was shortened by 6 bases and J by 6 bases, with 12 bases between the two germline ends. The CDR3 is made up of 12 amino acids. Per the germline V gene, CDR1 is DFQATT and CDR2 is SNEGSKA (reference sequence). CDR3 loop: CSAILGGNIQYF. The CDR3 DNA is TGCAGTGCCATTCTTGGGGGAAACATTCAGTACTTC.

This clonotype has at least ten counts. V and J are TRBV12-3 or TRBV12-4 and TRBJ2-3; D is perhaps TRBD1 or TRBD2 (5 bases each). V was clipped by 6 bases and J by 2 bases, with 12 bases between them. The CDR3 runs to 14 residues. CDR3 loop: CASRRDLFTDTQYF. In DNA form, the CDR3 reads TGTGCCAGCAGAAGGGACCTTTTCACAGATACGCAGTATTTT.

The CDR3 reads CASSAPRGAGNEQFF. CDR3 coding DNA: TGCGCCAGCAGCGCGCCTCGGGGGGCAGGCAATGAGCAGTTCTTC. The V and J genes are TRBV5-1 and TRBJ2-1, with a weak D call TRBD2 (7 bases). CDR3 size: 15 residues. The germline V and J ends were trimmed by 4 bases and 6 bases, with 17 bases remaining between them. Germline values: CDR1 SGHRS, CDR2 YFSETQ.

This chain links TRBV5-1 with TRBJ2-2, with TRBD1 identical over 9 bases. Germline loops: CDR1 SGHRS, CDR2 YFSETQ. CDR3 length: 17 amino acids. The junction had 11 bases not matched to a gene; V was cut back by 2 bases and J by 6 bases. The CDR3, as DNA: TGCGCCAGCAGCTTTCCCCATCCCGGGACAGGGTCCGGGGAGCTGTTTTTT. The encoded protein is CASSFPHPGTGSGELFF.

This clonotype came up many times. The chain links TRBV2 to TRBJ1-1; no clear D. The V and J ends lost 9 bases and 0 bases respectively, with 11 bases between them. This CDR3 region has 13 residues. Per the germline V gene, CDR1 is SNHLY and CDR2 is FYNNEI. Here the CDR3 DNA reads TGTGCCAGTGCCCCGGAACTGAACACTGAAGCTTTCTTT. Translation gives CASAPELNTEAFF.

The chain joins TRBV11-2 to TRBJ2-7; possibly TRBD2 for D (7 bases). This CDR3 is built from 14 residues. Germline CDR1 is SGHAT and CDR2 is FQNNGV. V was shortened by 11 bases and J by 6 bases, with 23 bases between the two germline ends. The CDR3 sequence is CAGGAIEGRGEQYF. In DNA form, the CDR3 reads TGTGCCGGGGGGGCGATCGAGGGAAGGGGCGAGCAGTACTTC.

This clonotype was counted at least ten times. This rearrangement joins TRBV5-1 to TRBJ2-1, with 10 bases that match TRBD1. Trimming took 4 bases from V and 9 from J; bases not matched to a gene: 7. The CDR3 totals 14 residues. Germline V gene data show CDR1 as SGHRS and CDR2 as YFSETQ. CDR3 residues: CASSVDRGGGEQFF. CDR3 nucleotides: TGCGCCAGCAGCGTGGACAGGGGGGGAGGTGAGCAGTTCTTC.

This rearrangement joins TRBV20-1 to TRBJ2-7; D is possibly TRBD1 (6 bases). The CDR3 is 12 residues long. The V and J ends lost 0 bases and 7 bases respectively, with 10 bases between them. The V gene's germline CDR1 is DFQATT and CDR2 SNEGSKA (reference sequence). Here the CDR3 DNA reads TGCAGTGCTAGAGAGGGGGCGAAGGAGCAGTACTTC. It specifies CSAREGAKEQYF.

The CDR3 DNA follows: TGTGCCAGCAGGGGACAGTACTCCTACAATGAGCAGTTCTTC. It codes for CASRGQYSYNEQFF. The gene calls are TRBV28 and TRBJ2-1, with 7 bases fitting TRBD1. The CDR3 is 14 amino acids. The junction had 2 bases not matched to a gene; V was cut back by 6 bases and J by 0 bases. Germline V lookup: CDR1 MDHEN, CDR2 SYDVKM.

This clonotype was seen a handful of times. This sequence joins TRBV12-3 or TRBV12-4 and TRBJ1-6, with no clear D. V was cut by 10 bases and J by 6 bases, with 13 bases left in between. CDR3 length: 13 residues. CDR3 sequence (DNA): TGTGCCACCTCCCCTGCGGCTAATTCACCCCTCCACTTT. It codes for CATSPAANSPLHF.

This sequence joins TRBV6-2 or TRBV6-3 and TRBJ2-5; D is unclear. CDR1 MNHEY and CDR2 SVGEGT come from the germline V gene. V dropped 7 bases and J dropped 5 bases, with 17 bases sitting between them. This CDR3 contains 14 residues. The CDR3 region has the DNA TGTGCCAGCACCTTAGGGCTGTCTCTGGAGACCCAGTACTTC. Residues: CASTLGLSLETQYF.

In this sample, this clonotype turned up many times. This chain joins TRBV7-2 and TRBJ2-3; D uncertain. The CDR3 loop spans 12 amino acids. In germline, CDR1 is SGHTA, CDR2 FQGNSA. V lost 4 bases and J 4 bases, leaving 6 bases between the germline ends. The CDR3 sequence: CASSWGSDTQYF. The CDR3 bases are TGTGCCAGCAGCTGGGGTTCAGATACGCAGTATTTT.

The V and J genes are TRBV7-9 and TRBJ2-1; D gene ambiguous. The CDR3 runs 13 residues. In germline, CDR1 is SEHNR, CDR2 FQNEAQ (reference sequence). Trimming took 1 base from V and 9 from J, leaving 10 bases between them. The CDR3 loop is CASSLVQYGEQFF. The DNA of the CDR3 is TGTGCCAGCAGCTTAGTTCAGTACGGTGAGCAGTTCTTC. Drawing the rest from reference TRBV7-9 and TRBJ2-1, the complete variable domain is DTGVSQNPRHKITKRGQNVTFRCDPISEHNRLYWYRQTLGQGPEFLTYFQNEAQLEKSRLLSDRFSAERPKGSFSTLEIQRTEQGDSAMYLCASSLVQYGEQFFGPGTRLTVL.

This clonotype was seen a few times. The V and J genes are TRBV5-1 and TRBJ2-1; tentative D call: TRBD1 (6 bases). V lost 4 bases and J lost 5, with 16 bases in between. This CDR3 has 15 residues. The germline CDR1 and CDR2 sequences are SGHRS and YFSETQ. The CDR3 spells CASSLAGAPDNEQFF. Written as DNA, the CDR3 is TGCGCCAGCAGCCTGGCAGGGGCGCCGGACAATGAGCAGTTCTTC.

This chain connects TRBV20-1 to TRBJ1-1; D not certain. The length of the CDR3 is 13 residues. V was trimmed by 3 bases and J by 1 base, leaving 9 bases between them. The germline V gene has CDR1 DFQATT and CDR2 SNEGSKA (reference sequence). The CDR3 reads CSASIPENTEAFF. The CDR3 DNA sequence: TGCAGTGCTAGTATACCAGAGAACACTGAAGCTTTCTTT.

This clonotype was seen only a few times. The chain combines TRBV29-1 with TRBJ2-3; D might be TRBD2 (7 bases). The V end lost 0 bases, the J end lost 4 bases, and 8 bases lay between the germline ends. The CDR3 is 13 residues long. The germline CDR1 and CDR2 sequences are SQVTM and ANQGSEA. The CDR3 sequence is CSVEEGGPDTQYF. In DNA, the CDR3 is TGCAGCGTTGAAGAGGGGGGGCCAGATACGCAGTATTTT.

This clonotype was picked up a small number of times. The chain is built from TRBV29-1 and TRBJ2-7; D is possibly TRBD1 or TRBD2 (5 bases each). This CDR3 region has 13 residues. The V gene lost 0 bases and the J gene lost 0 bases, with 6 bases spanning the gap. Germline CDR1 and CDR2: SQVTM and ANQGSEA. CDR3 region: CSVEDGTSYEQYF. The DNA for the CDR3 is TGCAGCGTTGAAGATGGGACCTCCTACGAGCAGTACTTC.

This clonotype came up a few times. The gene calls are TRBV20-1 and TRBJ2-3; D remains ambiguous. Germline values: CDR1 DFQATT, CDR2 SNEGSKA (reference sequence). V lost 4 bases and J 0 bases, leaving 11 bases between the germline ends. The CDR3 has 14 amino acids. The CDR3 region is CSATTEPSTDTQYF. The CDR3 nucleotides are TGCAGTGCTACAACAGAACCTAGCACAGATACGCAGTATTTT.

This chain connects TRBV15 to TRBJ2-7; 7 bases fit TRBD1. The CDR3 is 17 amino acids. The V gene end was trimmed by 0 bases and the J gene end by 10 bases; junction bases not matched to a gene: 18. Germline V lookup: CDR1 LNHNV, CDR2 YYDKDF (reference sequence). The CDR3 reads CATSRDRGRTGDATQYF. The DNA of the CDR3 is TGTGCCACCAGCAGAGATCGCGGGCGGACAGGCGACGCTACCCAGTACTTC.

The CDR3 DNA sequence: TGTGCCAGCAGCTTAACGGGGACAGGGATTGAGCTGTTTTTT. This codes for CASSLTGTGIELFF. V and J are TRBV7-3 and TRBJ2-2; 9 nucleotides match TRBD1. The CDR3 consists of 14 residues. Germline-derived CDR1 and CDR2 are SGHTA and FQGTGA. V lost 0 bases to trimming and J lost 11 bases; unmatched junction nucleotides: 4.

This clonotype was recorded a few times. V and J are TRBV9 and TRBJ2-1, with 8 bases identical to TRBD1. The CDR3 runs 14 residues. J gave up 7 bases and V 2 bases, and 5 bases lay outside the gene matches. Germline loops: CDR1 SGDLS, CDR2 YYNGEE. CDR3 amino acids: CASSVQDRANEQFF. CDR3 in DNA: TGTGCCAGCAGCGTCCAGGACAGGGCAAATGAGCAGTTCTTC.